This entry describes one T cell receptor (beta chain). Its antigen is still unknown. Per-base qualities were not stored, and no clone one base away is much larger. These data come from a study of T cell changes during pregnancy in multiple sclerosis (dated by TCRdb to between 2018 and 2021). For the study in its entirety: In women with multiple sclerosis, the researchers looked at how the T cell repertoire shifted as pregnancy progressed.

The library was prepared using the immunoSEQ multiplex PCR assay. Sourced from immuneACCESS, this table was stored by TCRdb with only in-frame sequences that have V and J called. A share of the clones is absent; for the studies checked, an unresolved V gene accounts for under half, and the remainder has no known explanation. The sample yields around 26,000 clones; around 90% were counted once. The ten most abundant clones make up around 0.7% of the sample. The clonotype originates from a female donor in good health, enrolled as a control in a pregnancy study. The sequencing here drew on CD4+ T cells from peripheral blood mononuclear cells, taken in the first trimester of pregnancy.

The CDR3 region has the sequence CASSVAAQGATEAFF. Read as DNA, the sequence is TGTGCCAGCAGCGTAGCCGCTCAGGGGGCCACTGAAGCTTTCTTT. Recombination linked TRBV9 to TRBJ1-1; 8 bases in between match TRBD1. From its cysteine to its phenylalanine, the CDR3 spans 15 amino acids. Just the 45-base CDR3 DNA is kept, in frame starting at base 1. Ends trimmed: V by 0 bases, J by 4 bases; bases unmatched to a gene: 5. The germline V gene sets CDR1 to SGDLS and CDR2 to YYNGEE.